This is a list of T cell receptor beta chains from one sample in a study of T-cell memory formation after mild COVID-19. TCRdb used MiXCR to reprocess the 5' RACE reads, holding one entry per CDR3 protein. The sample lists approximately 260,000 distinct CDR3 sequences, approximately 19% occurring once. The sequencing sample was made of PBMCs or a T cell subset sorted from them (not recorded which). These receptors came from a man younger than 35 who had mild COVID-19 (a few samples of this study predate the infection). Cell type and time point are not known. CDR3s include the opening cysteine and the closing phenylalanine or tryptophan. The D gene is left open where the match is weak. The size field is filled for only some rows; it gives once, few, many or a size class.

V gene,J gene,D gene,clone size,CDR3 protein,CDR3 DNA
TRBV6-2/TRBV6-3,TRBJ1-5,.,.,CASSYWGNEPQHF,TGTGCCAGCAGTTACTGGGGTAACGAGCCCCAGCATTTT
TRBV20-1,TRBJ2-5,.,few,CSARGREETQYF,TGCAGTGCTAGGGGCAGGGAGGAGACCCAGTACTTC
TRBV11-2,TRBJ1-6,.,.,CASSREEEGHTSLHF,TGTGCCAGCAGTCGAGAGGAGGAAGGACATACATCCCTCCACTTT
TRBV4-1,TRBJ2-5,.,.,CASSQAYGYAGETQYF,TGCGCCAGCAGCCAAGCGTACGGGTACGCGGGGGAGACCCAGTACTTC
TRBV20-1,TRBJ2-7,TRBD1,.,CSARRDSAIYEQYF,TGCAGTGCTAGAAGGGACAGTGCGATCTACGAGCAGTACTTC
TRBV20-1,TRBJ2-7,TRBD2,.,CSASGLAGAYEQYF,TGCAGTGCTAGTGGACTAGCGGGGGCCTACGAGCAGTACTTC
TRBV6-5,TRBJ2-5,.,many,CASISTASETQYF,TGTGCCAGCATCTCGACAGCTTCGGAGACCCAGTACTTC
TRBV5-1,TRBJ1-5,TRBD1,many,CASSAGQGDQPQHF,TGCGCCAGCAGCGCGGGACAGGGCGATCAGCCCCAGCATTTT
TRBV12-3/TRBV12-4,TRBJ2-7,.,.,CASSFSGGPYEQYF,TGTGCCAGCAGTTTCTCCGGCGGTCCTTACGAGCAGTACTTC
TRBV20-1,TRBJ2-3,.,few,CSARDPSTRADTQYF,TGCAGTGCTAGAGATCCCTCTACGAGGGCCGATACGCAGTATTTT
TRBV4-1,TRBJ2-3,.,.,CASSQDRGVRGRLTKDTQYF,TGCGCCAGCAGCCAAGATAGGGGAGTCAGGGGACGCTTGACAAAAGATACTCAGTATTTT
TRBV7-8,TRBJ1-5,.,few,CASSSNLIQGPGINQPQHF,TGTGCCAGCAGCTCGAATTTAATACAGGGCCCCGGGATCAATCAGCCCCAGCATTTT
TRBV5-1,TRBJ1-3,.,many,CAFHPGQWRNTIYF,TGCGCCTTCCACCCGGGACAATGGAGAAACACCATATATTTT
TRBV4-1,TRBJ2-7,.,.,CASSHPGVLEQYF,TGCGCCAGCAGCCACCCCGGGGTCTTGGAGCAGTACTTC
TRBV20-1,TRBJ2-5,.,few,CSAIFMETQYF,TGCAGTGCTATCTTCATGGAGACCCAGTACTTC
TRBV4-2,TRBJ1-5,.,.,CASSQDRSNQPQHF,TGTGCCAGCAGCCAAGATAGGAGCAATCAGCCCCAGCATTTT
TRBV20-1,TRBJ1-1,TRBD1,few,CSAPSTGTANTEAFF,TGCAGTGCTCCGTCGACCGGGACAGCAAACACTGAAGCTTTCTTT
TRBV10-3,TRBJ2-7,TRBD2,.,CAIGLSGGVYEQYF,TGTGCCATCGGACTTAGCGGGGGGGTTTACGAGCAGTACTTC
TRBV6-5,TRBJ2-1,.,.,CASSYFGGPSNEQFF,TGTGCCAGCAGTTATTTCGGGGGGCCTAGCAATGAGCAGTTCTTC
TRBV15,TRBJ2-3,.,many,CATSRLLPEGPDTQYF,TGTGCCACCAGCAGACTCCTCCCAGAAGGTCCAGATACGCAGTATTTT
TRBV9,TRBJ2-4,TRBD2,few,CASSVAGTTGRDIQYF,TGTGCCAGCAGCGTAGCAGGAACTACGGGGAGGGACATTCAGTACTTC
TRBV10-3,TRBJ1-1,.,few,CAISEGVGNTEAFF,TGTGCCATCAGTGAGGGGGTCGGGAACACTGAAGCTTTCTTT
TRBV6-5,TRBJ2-7,TRBD1,few,CATRDRGFGEQYF,TGTGCCACCAGGGACAGGGGTTTCGGCGAGCAGTACTTC
TRBV4-1,TRBJ1-2,.,few,CASSQQVSYGYTF,TGCGCCAGCAGCCAACAGGTTTCCTATGGCTACACCTTC
TRBV2,TRBJ1-5,.,.,CASRPTMANQPQHF,TGTGCCAGCCGACCGACTATGGCCAATCAGCCCCAGCATTTT
TRBV12-3/TRBV12-4,TRBJ2-7,.,few,CASSQLLGETYEQYF,TGTGCCAGCAGTCAACTACTTGGGGAAACCTACGAGCAGTACTTC
TRBV4-3,TRBJ1-5,.,.,CASSQDFTDTSNQPQHF,TGCGCCAGCAGCCAAGATTTTACAGACACATCTAATCAGCCCCAGCATTTT
TRBV7-2,TRBJ2-3,TRBD2,few,CASSGGYSGTQYF,TGTGCCAGCAGCGGAGGGTATAGCGGGACGCAGTATTTT
TRBV7-9,TRBJ1-2,.,.,CASSLAGSVYGYTF,TGTGCCAGCAGCTTAGCCGGGTCAGTGTATGGCTACACCTTC
TRBV7-2,TRBJ2-3,.,.,CASSFLVMQADTQYF,TGTGCCAGCAGCTTCCTAGTTATGCAGGCAGATACGCAGTATTTT
TRBV12-3/TRBV12-4,TRBJ1-1,.,few,CASSFWGGQGEAFF,TGTGCCAGCAGTTTTTGGGGGGGCCAGGGTGAAGCTTTCTTT
TRBV6-2/TRBV6-3,TRBJ2-3,TRBD2,.,CASSATSGVTDTQYF,TGTGCCAGCAGTGCCACTAGCGGGGTCACAGATACGCAGTATTTT
TRBV11-2,TRBJ2-5,TRBD2,.,CASSLGPGLKETQYF,TGTGCCAGCAGCTTAGGCCCGGGACTAAAAGAGACCCAGTACTTC
TRBV5-1,TRBJ1-1,.,.,CASSLGGQGYTEAFF,TGCGCCAGCAGCCTCGGGGGGCAGGGATACACTGAAGCTTTCTTT
TRBV10-3,TRBJ1-1,TRBD1,few,CAISTTGGSTEAFF,TGTGCCATCAGTACAACAGGGGGGTCCACTGAAGCTTTCTTT
TRBV6-5,TRBJ2-3,.,.,CASSYGGRTDTQYF,TGTGCCAGCAGTTACGGCGGGCGCACAGATACGCAGTATTTT
TRBV4-3,TRBJ2-2,TRBD1,few,CASSQDSGTAGELFF,TGCGCCAGCAGCCAAGATTCCGGGACAGCCGGGGAGCTGTTTTTT